This T cell receptor (beta chain) was obtained from a study of blood T cell repertoires in COVID-19. Overall study context: The United States, Italy and Spain supplied acute and convalescent COVID-19 samples. In each case, the material was cDNA or gDNA derived from T cells, B-cell-depleted T cells, or PBMCs.

CDR1 and CDR2 (germline): LNHDA, SQIVND (reference sequence). V gave up 5 bases and J gave up 4 bases; unmatched junction bases: 13. The CDR3 is made up of 16 amino acids. Libraries were prepared by immunoSEQ multiplex PCR; TCRdb keeps only in-frame clonotypes and omits some of them. The table has some 250,000 clones, about three quarters seen once. The source of this sequence is an elderly woman with acute or convalescent COVID-19. The chain joins TRBV19 to TRBJ1-2; 7 nucleotides align to TRBD1. The sample consisted of peripheral blood. CDR3 region: CASSRGIGDSPYGYTF. CDR3 nucleotides: TGTGCCAGTAGTCGGGGAATCGGGGACAGCCCCTATGGCTACACCTTC.